A single sample is the source of the 18 T cell receptor beta chains below, sequenced in a study of blood T cell repertoires in COVID-19. TCRdb keeps only in-frame clones here, not all; method: immunoSEQ multiplex PCR. The table has about 31,000 clones, over 80% seen once. Sequenced input: peripheral blood. All receptors come from a human donor in a cohort sampled during active COVID-19.

The V and J genes are TRBV10-3 and TRBJ2-5; D might be TRBD1 (6 bases). Trimming stripped 2 bases from V and 3 bases from J, with 16 bases between. This CDR3 is built from 16 residues. The V gene's germline CDR1 is ENHRY and CDR2 SYGVKD. In DNA form, the CDR3 reads TGTGCCATCAGTGAGCCTATGACAGGTTTTGAAGAGACCCAGTACTTC. Protein product: CAISEPMTGFEETQYF.

The chain combines TRBV2 with TRBJ2-1; TRBD2 might be the D (6 bases). The CDR3 runs to 14 residues. The V end was cut by 6 bases, the J end by 10 bases, with 19 bases between. CDR1 is SNHLY and CDR2 is FYNNEI in the germline V gene. CDR3 bases: TGTGCCAGCAGGTCAGGACTAACCGGGGTGGAGCAGTTCTTC. Its protein is CASRSGLTGVEQFF.

V usage is TRBV30 and J usage is TRBJ2-7; no clear D. V dropped 2 bases and J dropped 7 bases, with 15 bases sitting between them. From germline, CDR1 is GTSNPN and CDR2 SVGIG (reference sequence). The CDR3 totals 13 residues. This chain's CDR3 is CAWSPTERREQYV. DNA of the CDR3: TGTGCCTGGAGTCCAACCGAACGGAGAGAGCAGTACGTC.

This chain links TRBV7-8 with TRBJ2-3; weak D call: TRBD1 (6 bases). This CDR3 is built from 15 residues. Trimming shortened V by 4 bases and J by 0 bases, and 11 bases separated the two germline ends. Germline V gives CDR1 SGHVS, CDR2 FQNEAQ. CDR3 amino acids: CASSSDSSSTDTQYF. The CDR3 DNA sequence: TGTGCCAGCAGCTCGGACAGCTCTAGCACAGATACGCAGTATTTT.

This chain connects TRBV28 to TRBJ1-5; 8 nucleotides line up with TRBD1. Trimming took 7 bases from V and 4 from J; bases not matched to a gene: 6. CDR1 and CDR2 from the germline V gene are MDHEN and SYDVKM. The CDR3 length is 14 residues. DNA of the CDR3: TGTGCCAGCACCTCCGGACAGGGAAATCAGCCCCAGCATTTT. It codes for CASTSGQGNQPQHF.

This sequence joins TRBV5-1 and TRBJ1-2; 9 nucleotides align to TRBD1. Germline lookup yields CDR1 SGHRS and CDR2 YFSETQ. There are 15 residues in the CDR3. Trimming removed 4 bases from V and 4 bases from J; junction bases left unmatched: 8. The CDR3 protein is CASSRGTGNIYGYTF. The CDR3 nucleotides are TGCGCCAGCAGCCGGGGGACAGGGAATATCTATGGCTACACCTTC. The complete variable domain, with remaining parts taken from reference TRBV5-1 and TRBJ1-2, reads KAGVTQTPRYLIKTRGQQVTLSCSPISGHRSVSWYQQTPGQGLQFLFEYFSETQRNKGNFPGRFSGRQFSNSRSEMNVSTLELGDSALYLCASSRGTGNIYGYTFGSGTRLTVV.

V gene TRBV6-1 combines with J gene TRBJ1-2; the D is unclear. The V end lost 1 base, the J end lost 8 bases, and 11 bases lay between the germline ends. CDR3 size: 13 residues. Germline CDR1 MNHNS, CDR2 SASEGT. The CDR3 DNA sequence: TGTGCCAGCAGTGAAGGTTCGTGGGAGGGCTACACCTTC. The encoded protein is CASSEGSWEGYTF.

This chain uses TRBV7-2 with TRBJ2-2; D is undetermined. Trimming pared 3 bases from V and 7 bases from J, leaving 6 bases between. The CDR3 contains 12 residues. The germline CDR1 and CDR2 sequences are SGHTA and FQGNSA. This CDR3 is CASSFRVGELFF. The CDR3 DNA is TGTGCCAGCAGCTTTCGGGTCGGGGAGCTGTTTTTT.

The rearrangement uses TRBV6-5 and TRBJ2-5; D might be TRBD2 (7 bases). Germline V gene lookup returns CDR1 MNHEY and CDR2 SVGAGI. The V end lost 0 bases, the J end lost 4 bases, and 12 bases lay between the germline ends. CDR3 length equals 15 residues. DNA for the CDR3: TGTGCCAGCAGTTACTCCGGGGGGCTCGGAGAGACCCAGTACTTC. It translates to CASSYSGGLGETQYF.

The V call is TRBV7-9, the J call TRBJ1-6; D may be TRBD1 (5 bases). Germline V gene data show CDR1 as SEHNR and CDR2 as FQNEAQ (reference sequence). The CDR3 extends over 15 amino acids. The germline V and J ends were trimmed by 1 base and 7 bases, with 11 bases remaining between them. DNA for the CDR3: TGTGCCAGCAGCTTAGGGGGCGTCGTGAATTCACCCCTCCACTTT. The encoded protein is CASSLGGVVNSPLHF.

V and J are TRBV18 and TRBJ2-1; D is perhaps TRBD2 (5 bases). The CDR3 is 13 amino acids. Per germline, CDR1 KGHSH and CDR2 LQKENI. V lost 5 bases to trimming and J lost 7 bases, with 12 bases between them. The CDR3 DNA is TGTGCCAGCTCAGCACGAGGGAGAAATGAGCAGTTCTTC. Its protein is CASSARGRNEQFF.

With regard to this clone: One junction end disagrees with the germline gene, perhaps due to a read error. V and J are TRBV7-7 and TRBJ1-2, with D possibly TRBD1 on 5 matching bases. CDR1 and CDR2 from the germline V gene are SSHAT and FNYEAQ (reference sequence). This CDR3 contains 18 residues. The CDR3 nucleotides are TGTGCTAGCAGCTTAGCCAAACTTATAGGGGCAGCGCACTATGGCTACACCTTC. As protein: CASSLAKLIGAAHYGYTF.

The chain has TRBV18 and TRBJ2-5, with D tentatively TRBD1 (6 bases). CDR1 KGHSH and CDR2 LQKENI come from the germline V gene. This CDR3 contains 16 residues. V dropped 4 bases and J dropped 2 bases, with 17 bases sitting between them. In DNA, the CDR3 is TGTGCCAGCTCACGATTTATGACAGGCGGACAAGAGACCCAGTACTTC. Translated: CASSRFMTGGQETQYF.

J is TRBJ1-6 and V is TRBV30; 9 bases align to TRBD1. This CDR3 is built from 14 residues. V shed 5 bases, J shed 7 bases, and the junction held 6 bases outside the gene matches. Germline CDR1 is GTSNPN and CDR2 is SVGIG (reference sequence). DNA of the CDR3: TGTGCCTGGTTCCCCGGGACAGGGAATTCACCCCTCCACTTT. This codes for CAWFPGTGNSPLHF.

The chain combines TRBV19 with TRBJ2-2, with TRBD1 matching 7 bases. Germline assignment: CDR1 LNHDA and CDR2 SQIVND (reference sequence). This CDR3 spans 16 amino acids. The V gene end was trimmed by 3 bases and the J gene end by 3 bases; junction bases not matched to a gene: 7. The CDR3 region has the DNA TGTGCCAGTAGTATGCAAGGGGGCTCTTACACCGGGGAGCTGTTTTTT. Translation gives CASSMQGGSYTGELFF.

This rearrangement joins TRBV5-4 to TRBJ2-3; 7 bases are a match to TRBD1. The CDR3 runs 16 residues. CDR1 SGHNT and CDR2 YYREEE come from the germline V gene (reference sequence). V trimming: 3 bases; J trimming: 4 bases; junction bases outside the gene matches: 11. The CDR3: CASSSKTGEAADTQYF. CDR3 coding DNA: TGTGCCAGCAGCTCCAAAACAGGGGAAGCCGCAGATACGCAGTATTTT.

The chain couples TRBV6-5 to TRBJ1-1; 7 bases line up with TRBD1. This CDR3 is 15 amino acids long. V lost 4 bases to trimming and J lost 1 base; unmatched junction nucleotides: 6. Germline CDR1 is MNHEY and CDR2 is SVGAGI. The CDR3 is CASSFDRAPNTEAFF. DNA of the CDR3: TGTGCCAGCAGTTTTGACAGGGCCCCGAACACTGAAGCTTTCTTT.

In this sample, this clone is medium-sized. The chain is built from TRBV7-8 and TRBJ1-2; the match to TRBD1 covers 12 bases. J gave up 8 bases and V 4 bases, and 8 bases lay outside the gene matches. Germline CDR1 reads SGHVS; CDR2 reads FQNEAQ. The CDR3 has 15 amino acids. CDR3 bases: TGTGCCAGCAGCTCGGGACAGGGGGCGCCGGGCGGCTACACCTTC. Translating gives CASSSGQGAPGGYTF. Filled out from reference TRBV7-8 and TRBJ1-2, the complete variable domain reads GAGVSQSPRYKVAKRGQDVALRCDPISGHVSLFWYQQALGQGPEFLTYFQNEAQLDKSGLPSDRFFAERPEGSVSTLKIQRTQQEDSAVYLCASSSGQGAPGGYTFGSGTRLTVV.